This T cell receptor beta chain appears in the sequencing data of a study of immune heterogeneity within non-small cell lung tumors. About the research overall: Tumors were classified as 4 squamous cell carcinomas, approximately 10 non-squamous carcinomas and 1 not otherwise specified. Whole-study findings and limits: Patients largely differed in their high-frequency T-cell receptor beta clonotypes. Clonality of local T cells correlated moderately but significantly with local tumor mutational burden (R roughly 0.31).

Bulk tumor genomic DNA, 600 to 650 ng per sample, was used as template. Far-apart biopsies, several per primary tumor, were taken during surgery. The cohort was untreated, with newly diagnosed non-small cell lung cancer undergoing curative surgery. In a multiplex PCR, 32 V and 13 J primers amplified TCR beta CDR3. TCRdb fed the multiplex PCR reads into MiXCR, producing one record per CDR3 protein. The sample lists around 2,800 distinct CDR3 sequences, roughly 18% occurring once. CDR3 length: 14 residues. The V segment lost 6 bases and the J segment 5 bases; nucleotides outside the gene matches: 6. Germline V gene data show CDR1 as LNHDA and CDR2 as SQIVND (reference sequence). This clonotype rates as medium-sized (0.01 to 0.1%). Its antigen is still unknown.

The source material was lung tumor tissue. This sequence joins TRBV19 and TRBJ1-5, with 8 positions matching TRBD1. The sequence came from a woman in her forties or fifties with non-small cell lung cancer. CDR3 coding DNA: TGTGCCAGTAGGCGGGGACAGGCTCATCAGCCCCAGCATTTT. As protein: CASRRGQAHQPQHF.